This record looks at one T cell receptor beta chain sequence and its context. The method was immunoSEQ multiplex PCR; TCRdb's version includes in-frame clones alone and lacks a portion of them. The sample shows approximately 90,000 clones, 88% of them seen only once. These data belong to a study of blood T cell repertoires in COVID-19. Germline V gene data show CDR1 as SNHLY and CDR2 as FYNNEI. V trimming: 7 bases; J trimming: 11 bases; junction bases outside the gene matches: 13. The CDR3 covers 14 residues. The sequence came from a man between 60 and 75 years old with acute or convalescent COVID-19. J is TRBJ1-1 and V is TRBV2; 10 nucleotides align to TRBD1. Sequencing was carried out using peripheral blood. CDR3 sequence: CASTVDRGGRVAFF. CDR3 sequence (DNA): TGTGCCAGCACGGTGGACAGGGGGGGCCGGGTGGCTTTCTTT.